This paragraph covers one TCR beta chain sequence. V lost 3 bases to trimming and J lost 5 bases; unmatched junction nucleotides: 6. This CDR3 is 15 amino acids long. Germline CDR1 is SGHTA and CDR2 is FQGNSA. Profiled with immunoSEQ multiplex PCR; TCRdb holds only in-frame clones, not every one. The data hold 290,000 or so clones, with around 90% observed a single time. This entry comes from a study of blood T cell repertoires in COVID-19. Whole-study context: Samples representing acute and convalescent COVID-19 were sourced from the United States, Italy and Spain. The cDNA or gDNA used as material had been derived from T cells, B-cell-depleted T cells, or PBMCs.

V usage is TRBV7-2 and J usage is TRBJ2-3, with 9 bases identical to TRBD2. The sequenced material came from peripheral blood. The source of this sequence is a man between 65 and 85 years old with acute or convalescent COVID-19. The CDR3 DNA reads TGTGCCAGCAGCTTGCGGGGGGGCCCGGGAGATACGCAGTATTTT. Its translation is CASSLRGGPGDTQYF.